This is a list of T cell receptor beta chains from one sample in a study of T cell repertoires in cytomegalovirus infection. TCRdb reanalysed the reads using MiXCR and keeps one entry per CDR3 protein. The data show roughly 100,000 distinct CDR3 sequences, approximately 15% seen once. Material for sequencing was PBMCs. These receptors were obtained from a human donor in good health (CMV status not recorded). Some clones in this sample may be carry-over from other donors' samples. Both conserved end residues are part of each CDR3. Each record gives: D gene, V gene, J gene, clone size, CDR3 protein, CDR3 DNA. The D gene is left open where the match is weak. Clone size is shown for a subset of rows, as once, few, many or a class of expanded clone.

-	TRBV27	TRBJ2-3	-	CASSTLTEGDTQYF	TGTGCCAGCAGCACCCTAACGGAAGGGGATACGCAGTATTTT
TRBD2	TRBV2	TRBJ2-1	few	CASSPAGGPSDEQFF	TGTGCCAGCAGCCCAGCGGGGGGGCCCAGTGATGAGCAGTTCTTC
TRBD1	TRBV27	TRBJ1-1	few	CASSPRGTGDKNTEAFF	TGTGCCAGCAGTCCACGCGGGACAGGGGACAAGAACACTGAAGCTTTCTTT
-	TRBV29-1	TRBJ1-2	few	CSVEKGVLTYGYTF	TGCAGCGTTGAGAAGGGGGTCCTCACCTATGGCTACACCTTC
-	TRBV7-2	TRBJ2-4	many	CASSYDRSNIQYF	TGTGCCAGCAGTTATGACCGCAGCAACATTCAGTACTTC
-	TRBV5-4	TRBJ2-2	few	CASSLVVGNTGELFF	TGTGCCAGCAGCTTGGTGGTGGGAAACACCGGGGAGCTGTTTTTT
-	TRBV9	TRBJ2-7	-	CASSVETTGGEQYF	TGTGCCAGCAGCGTAGAGACTACCGGGGGCGAGCAGTACTTC
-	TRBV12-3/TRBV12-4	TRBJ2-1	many	CASSSAGRNEQFF	TGTGCCAGCAGTTCCGCGGGCCGCAATGAGCAGTTCTTC
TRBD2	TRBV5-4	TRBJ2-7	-	CASSLSSGGAVYEQYF	TGTGCCAGCAGCTTATCTAGCGGGGGGGCCGTTTACGAGCAGTACTTC
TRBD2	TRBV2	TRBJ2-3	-	CASTLLGGGQDTQYF	TGTGCCAGCACCCTGCTCGGGGGGGGCCAAGATACGCAGTATTTT
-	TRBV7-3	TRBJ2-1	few	CASSFTGRYNEQFF	TGTGCCAGCAGCTTTACAGGCCGTTACAATGAGCAGTTCTTC
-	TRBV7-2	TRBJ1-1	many	CASSSGKAGLNTEAFF	TGTGCCAGCAGCTCCGGGAAAGCCGGGTTGAACACTGAAGCTTTCTTT
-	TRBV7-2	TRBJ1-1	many	CASSLATNTEAFF	TGTGCCAGCAGCTTAGCTACGAACACTGAAGCTTTCTTT
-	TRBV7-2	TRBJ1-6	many	CASSPARRENNSPLHF	TGTGCCAGCAGCCCGGCACGGAGAGAAAATAATTCACCCCTCCACTTT
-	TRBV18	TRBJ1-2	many	CASSHVGHYGYTF	TGTGCCAGCTCTCACGTCGGTCACTATGGCTACACCTTC
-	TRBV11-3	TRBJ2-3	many	CASSLSSFQGTDTQYF	TGTGCCAGCAGCTTATCTTCGTTCCAGGGCACAGATACGCAGTATTTT
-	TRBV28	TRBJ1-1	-	CASSLVWENTEAFF	TGTGCCAGCAGTTTGGTTTGGGAAAACACTGAAGCTTTCTTT
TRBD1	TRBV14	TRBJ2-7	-	CASSPGQVTGQYF	TGTGCCAGCAGCCCGGGACAGGTAACAGGGCAGTACTTC
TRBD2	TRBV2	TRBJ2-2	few	CASSPTAGGEVDTGELFF	TGTGCCAGCAGCCCTACCGCGGGAGGGGAGGTGGACACCGGGGAGCTGTTTTTT
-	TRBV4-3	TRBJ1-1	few	CASSQDTGQNTEAFF	TGCGCCAGCAGCCAAGATACTGGGCAGAACACTGAAGCTTTCTTT
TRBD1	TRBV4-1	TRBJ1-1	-	CASSQVRDRGSEAFF	TGCGCCAGCAGCCAAGTAAGGGACAGGGGTTCTGAAGCTTTCTTT
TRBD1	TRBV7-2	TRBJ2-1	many	CASSLRDRVGNEQFF	TGTGCCAGCAGCTTGCGGGACAGGGTCGGTAATGAGCAGTTCTTC
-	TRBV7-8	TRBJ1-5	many	CASSSFEQGLQPQHF	TGTGCCAGCAGCTCGTTTGAACAGGGACTTCAGCCCCAGCATTTT
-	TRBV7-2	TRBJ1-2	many	CASSLGFYGYTF	TGTGCCAGCAGCTTAGGTTTCTATGGCTACACCTTC
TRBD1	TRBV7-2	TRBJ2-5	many	CASSAHRGQETQYF	TGTGCCAGCAGCGCACACAGGGGGCAAGAGACCCAGTACTTC
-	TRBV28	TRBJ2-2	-	CASSPPLLARELFF	TGTGCCAGCAGCCCTCCCCTTCTAGCGAGGGAGCTGTTTTTT
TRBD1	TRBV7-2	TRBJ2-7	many	CASSFTGTGSYEQYF	TGTGCCAGCAGCTTTACTGGGACAGGGTCCTACGAGCAGTACTTC
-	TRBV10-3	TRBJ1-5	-	CAISGNLNQPQHF	TGTGCCATCAGTGGGAACTTAAATCAGCCCCAGCATTTT
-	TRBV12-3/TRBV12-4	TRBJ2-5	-	CASSPLGGAGETQYF	TGTGCCAGCAGCCCACTTGGCGGGGCCGGGGAGACCCAGTACTTC
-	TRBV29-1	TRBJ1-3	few	CSVVGGGNTIYF	TGCAGCGTTGTAGGGGGAGGAAACACCATATATTTT
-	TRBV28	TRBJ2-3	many	CASSTSLDTQYF	TGTGCCAGCAGTACCTCTTTGGATACGCAGTATTTT
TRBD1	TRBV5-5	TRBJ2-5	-	CASSYDRVGETQYF	TGTGCCAGCAGCTACGACAGGGTCGGAGAGACCCAGTACTTC
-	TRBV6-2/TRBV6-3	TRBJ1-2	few	CASTDRSSGGYTF	TGTGCCAGCACCGACAGGTCCTCCGGGGGCTACACCTTC
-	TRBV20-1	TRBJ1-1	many	CSASNVAIHTEAFF	TGCAGTGCTAGCAACGTTGCAATCCACACTGAAGCTTTCTTT
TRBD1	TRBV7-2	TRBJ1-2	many	CASSFTGDYGYTF	TGTGCCAGCAGCTTCACAGGGGACTATGGCTACACCTTC
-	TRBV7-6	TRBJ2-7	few	CASSSPGVSYEQYF	TGTGCCAGCAGCTCACCCGGGGTCTCCTACGAGCAGTACTTC
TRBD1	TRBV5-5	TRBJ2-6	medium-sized	CASSLISETGVSGANVLTF	TGTGCCAGCAGCCTCATTTCGGAAACAGGGGTCTCTGGGGCCAACGTCCTGACTTTC
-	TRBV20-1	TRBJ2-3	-	CSAPDLTYPATDTQYF	TGCAGTGCCCCAGACCTTACATACCCAGCGACAGATACGCAGTATTTT
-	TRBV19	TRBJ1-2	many	CATGRPYGNYGYTF	TGTGCCACCGGACGTCCGTATGGAAACTATGGCTACACCTTC
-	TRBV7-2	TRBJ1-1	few	CASSLMITNTEAFF	TGTGCCAGCAGCTTAATGATAACGAACACTGAAGCTTTCTTT
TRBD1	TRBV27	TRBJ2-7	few	CASKQYGTGGMGLEGEQYF	TGTGCCAGCAAACAATACGGGACAGGGGGGATGGGACTAGAGGGCGAGCAGTACTTC
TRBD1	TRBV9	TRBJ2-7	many	CASSVETGQGVYEQYF	TGTGCCAGCAGCGTGGAAACGGGACAGGGTGTTTACGAGCAGTACTTC
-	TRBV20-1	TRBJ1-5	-	CSARDAQAGYNQPQHF	TGCAGTGCTAGAGACGCCCAAGCGGGGTACAATCAGCCCCAGCATTTT
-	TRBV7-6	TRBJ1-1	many	CASSFDTNTEAFF	TGTGCCAGCAGCTTTGACACGAACACTGAAGCTTTCTTT
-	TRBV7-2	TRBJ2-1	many	CASSPQAAVDNEQFF	TGTGCCAGCAGCCCCCAGGCGGCAGTCGACAATGAGCAGTTCTTC
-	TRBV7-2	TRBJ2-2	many	CASNRRENTGELFF	TGTGCCAGCAACCGTAGAGAGAACACCGGGGAGCTGTTTTTT
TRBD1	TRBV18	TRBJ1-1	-	CASSPVLQGITEAFF	TGTGCCAGCTCACCAGTATTACAGGGGATCACTGAAGCTTTCTTT